Included here is one T cell receptor (beta chain) sequence, with context. The data originate from a study of T cells after yellow fever vaccination. As for the study in general: SMART-Seq v4 Ultra Low Input prepared the low-cell-number fractions.

Germline trimming cut 5 bases from V and 7 bases from J; bases unmatched to any gene: 14. Germline V gene data show CDR1 as DFQATT and CDR2 as SNEGSKA (reference sequence). The CDR3 sequence is 15 residues long. The TCR cDNA carried a universal primer site and UMIs from 5'RACE template switching. One entry per CDR3 protein, called by TCRdb with MiXCR from the 5' RACE reads. The sample has 150,000 or so distinct CDR3 sequences, about 7% seen once. The TCR sequence derives from a man younger than 30 who received the YFV17D yellow fever vaccine. Material: CD4+ T cells sorted from PBMCs, obtained 4 to 6 days after the first yellow fever vaccination. The rearrangement uses TRBV20-1 and TRBJ1-5, with 7 positions matching TRBD1. CDR3 in DNA: TGCAGTGCTTCACAGGGGTCCCGAGTTTGGCAGCCCCAGCATTTT. It translates to CSASQGSRVWQPQHF.